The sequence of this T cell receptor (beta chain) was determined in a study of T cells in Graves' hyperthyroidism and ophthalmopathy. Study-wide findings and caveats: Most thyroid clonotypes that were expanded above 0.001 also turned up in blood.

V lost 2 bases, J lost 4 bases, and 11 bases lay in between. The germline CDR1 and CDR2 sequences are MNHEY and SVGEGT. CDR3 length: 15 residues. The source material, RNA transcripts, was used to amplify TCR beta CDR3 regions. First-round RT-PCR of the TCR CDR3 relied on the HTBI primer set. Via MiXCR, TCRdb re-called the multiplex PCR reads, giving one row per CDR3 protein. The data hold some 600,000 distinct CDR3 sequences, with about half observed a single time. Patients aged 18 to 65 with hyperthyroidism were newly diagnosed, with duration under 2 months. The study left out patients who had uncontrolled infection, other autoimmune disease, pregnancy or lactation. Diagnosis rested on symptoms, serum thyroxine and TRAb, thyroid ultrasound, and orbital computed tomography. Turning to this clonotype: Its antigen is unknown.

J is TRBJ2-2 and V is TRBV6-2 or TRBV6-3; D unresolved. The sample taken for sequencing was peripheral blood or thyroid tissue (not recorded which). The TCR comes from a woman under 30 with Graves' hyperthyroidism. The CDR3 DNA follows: TGTGCCAGCAGTTACGACCCCTTCAGCACCGGGGAGCTGTTTTTT. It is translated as CASSYDPFSTGELFF.